A selection of T cell receptor beta chains follows, all from one sample in a study of cytomegalovirus exposure and HLA in healthy donors. The assay was immunoSEQ multiplex PCR, and TCRdb's table has in-frame clones only and misses some. Of 75,000 to 80,000 clones in the sample, roughly two thirds were seen once. Source material: PBMCs. These receptors originate from a man aged 55 to 70 in good health and CMV-seropositive. Both conserved end residues are part of each CDR3. D genes are given only for firm matches. The size entry is marked missing in some rows and otherwise reads once, few, many or a size class.

TRBV2,.,.,TRBJ2-6,CASSEPSPSGANVLTF,TGTGCCAGCAGTGAACCCAGTCCCTCTGGGGCCAACGTCCTGACTTTC
TRBV5-1,.,.,TRBJ2-1,CASSLAAGLGREQFF,TGCGCCAGCAGCTTGGCCGCGGGACTCGGGCGTGAGCAGTTCTTC
TRBV5-1,TRBD2,.,TRBJ2-7,CASSSERGGAYEQYF,TGCGCCAGCAGCTCGGAGCGGGGGGGAGCCTACGAGCAGTACTTC
TRBV6-1,.,.,TRBJ1-2,CASSEAGQGSGYTF,TGTGCCAGCAGTGAAGCAGGCCAGGGTTCGGGCTACACCTTC
TRBV5-6,TRBD1,once,TRBJ2-7,CASSLVGQGTWEQYF,TGTGCCAGCAGCTTGGTCGGACAGGGTACTTGGGAGCAGTACTTC
TRBV14,.,.,TRBJ1-4,CASSHGRDATNEKLFF,TGTGCCAGCAGCCACGGACGGGATGCAACTAATGAAAAACTGTTTTTT
TRBV5-1,.,.,TRBJ1-4,CASSSGQGHEKLFF,TGCGCCAGCAGCTCAGGGCAGGGTCATGAAAAACTGTTTTTT
TRBV2,.,few,TRBJ1-2,CASTLRGGYTF,TGTGCCAGCACCCTTAGGGGCGGCTACACCTTC
TRBV5-4,TRBD2,.,TRBJ2-3,CASSSGTSGDTSTDTQYF,TGTGCCAGCAGCTCCGGGACTAGCGGGGATACTAGCACAGATACGCAGTATTTT
TRBV2,.,.,TRBJ1-6,CASSMTGGYGPLHF,TGTGCCAGCAGTATGACAGGCGGCTACGGCCCCCTCCACTTT
TRBV9,.,.,TRBJ2-3,CASSVGGRTDTQYF,TGTGCCAGCAGTGTGGGGGGACGCACAGATACGCAGTATTTT
TRBV7-9,.,.,TRBJ2-3,CASSLGTSTDTQYF,TGTGCCAGCAGCTTAGGGACTAGCACAGATACGCAGTATTTT
TRBV29-1,TRBD1,.,TRBJ1-2,CSVLTGEDYGYTF,TGCAGCGTCCTGACAGGGGAAGACTATGGCTACACCTTC
TRBV7-2,.,.,TRBJ1-1,CASSLTGIEAFF,TGTGCCAGCAGCCTTACAGGAATTGAAGCTTTCTTT
TRBV19,TRBD1,.,TRBJ1-2,CASSPQGIYGYTF,TGTGCCAGTAGTCCACAGGGGATTTATGGCTACACCTTC
TRBV29-1,TRBD1,.,TRBJ2-6,CSVGASTGPSGANVLTF,TGCAGCGTTGGGGCTTCGACAGGGCCCTCTGGGGCCAACGTCCTGACTTTC
TRBV7-9,.,.,TRBJ2-1,CASSGGHNEQFF,TGTGCCAGCAGTGGGGGCCACAATGAGCAGTTCTTC
TRBV7-8,TRBD2,.,TRBJ2-7,CASSLAPAGEYYEQYF,TGTGCCAGCAGCTTAGCCCCAGCGGGGGAGTACTACGAGCAGTACTTC
TRBV5-1,TRBD2,few,TRBJ2-5,CASSLLGGRGETQYF,TGCGCCAGCAGCTTATTGGGGGGGAGAGGAGAGACCCAGTACTTC
TRBV9,.,.,TRBJ1-5,CASSVGVGGQPQHF,TGTGCCAGCAGCGTAGGAGTAGGGGGTCAGCCCCAGCATTTT
TRBV4-3,TRBD1,.,TRBJ1-1,CASSRGQGLANTEAFF,TGCGCCAGCAGTCGAGGACAGGGGCTAGCGAACACTGAAGCTTTCTTT
TRBV5-1,.,.,TRBJ1-2,CASSVDRVVYTF,TGCGCCAGCAGCGTGGACCGGGTTGTATACACCTTC
TRBV6-4,TRBD1,.,TRBJ2-2,CASSDRGLGTGELFF,TGTGCCAGCAGTGACAGGGGGCTTGGCACCGGGGAGCTGTTTTTT
TRBV6-1,.,few,TRBJ2-5,CASREIWEQYF,TGTGCCAGCAGGGAAATTTGGGAGCAGTACTTC
TRBV7-6,TRBD1,few,TRBJ1-5,CASSRTGGGQPQHF,TGTGCCAGCAGCCGGACAGGGGGAGGACAGCCCCAGCATTTT
TRBV4-2,TRBD2,.,TRBJ2-2,CASSQDATAGVYGNTGELFF,TGTGCCAGCAGCCAAGACGCGACGGCGGGAGTTTATGGTAACACCGGGGAGCTGTTTTTT
TRBV11-1,TRBD1,.,TRBJ2-5,CASKDSTGGETQYF,TGTGCCAGCAAAGACTCGACAGGGGGAGAGACCCAGTACTTC
TRBV4-1,.,few,TRBJ2-3,CASSQEQVSTDTQYF,TGCGCCAGCAGCCAAGAACAGGTAAGCACAGATACGCAGTATTTT
TRBV5-1,.,.,TRBJ2-1,CASSWVLGSRGNEQFF,TGCGCCAGCAGCTGGGTTCTGGGCTCACGGGGGAATGAGCAGTTCTTC
TRBV5-1,TRBD2,.,TRBJ2-3,CASSLWTSGLRTDTQYF,TGCGCCAGCAGCTTGTGGACTAGCGGGCTCCGCACAGATACGCAGTATTTT
TRBV5-4,.,.,TRBJ2-5,CASSLALTGQETQYF,TGTGCCAGCAGCTTGGCCTTGACCGGGCAAGAGACCCAGTACTTC
TRBV1,.,.,TRBJ2-3,CASSQDQGDLTDTQYF,TGCGCCAGCAGCCAAGACCAAGGGGATCTCACAGATACGCAGTATTTT
TRBV7-2,.,.,TRBJ1-5,CASSVQGVVGNQPQHF,TGTGCCAGCAGCGTGCAGGGTGTAGTCGGCAATCAGCCCCAGCATTTT